The 11 T cell receptor beta chains reported below all come from one sample, sequenced in a study of identical twins. From the 5' RACE reads, TCRdb called clonotypes with MiXCR, one entry per CDR3 protein. The sample yields about 530,000 distinct CDR3 sequences, nearly 15% seen once. These same data were also listed under a study on yellow fever vaccine responses in identical twins.

The sample comprised CD4+ T cells sorted from blood. The origin of the receptors is a young woman in good health.

This clonotype was detected a few times. The rearrangement uses TRBV3-1 and TRBJ2-6; D might be TRBD1 (6 bases). CDR3 length: 18 residues. Germline values: CDR1 LGHDT, CDR2 YNNKEL (reference sequence). V lost 4 bases and J 2 bases, leaving 18 bases between the germline ends. CDR3 loop: CASSRRDRLSAGANVLTF. The CDR3 nucleotides are TGTGCCAGCAGCCGCAGAGACAGGTTGTCGGCTGGGGCCAACGTCCTGACTTTC. Supplemented by reference TRBV3-1 and TRBJ2-6, the full variable domain reads DTAVSQTPKYLVTQMGNDKSIKCEQNLGHDTMYWYKQDSKKFLKIMFSYNNKELIINETVPNRFSPKSPDKAHLNLHINSLELGDSAVYFCASSRRDRLSAGANVLTFGAGSRLTVL.

This clonotype was counted between two and nine times. This rearrangement joins TRBV9 to TRBJ2-5; the D gene is possibly TRBD2 (5 bases). Trimming stripped 5 bases from V and 3 bases from J, with 8 bases between. Germline CDR1 reads SGDLS; CDR2 reads YYNGEE. The CDR3 consists of 12 residues. CDR3 amino acids: CASSRDEETQYF. The CDR3 DNA follows: TGTGCCAGCAGTCGGGATGAAGAGACCCAGTACTTC. Using reference TRBV9 and TRBJ2-5 for the parts outside the CDR3, the full variable domain is DSGVTQTPKHLITATGQRVTLRCSPRSGDLSVYWYQQSLDQGLQFLIQYYNGEERAKGNILERFSAQQFPDLHSELNLSSLELGDSALYFCASSRDEETQYFGPGTRLLVL.

This clonotype was seen a handful of times. V and J are TRBV24-1 and TRBJ2-2, with 9 bases identical to TRBD1. The CDR3 spans 16 residues. V was clipped by 10 bases and J by 3 bases; unmatched bases: 11. Germline V gives CDR1 KGHDR, CDR2 SFDVKD. The CDR3 DNA reads as TGTGCCACTAATCCTTCCGGGACAGGGCACACCGGGGAGCTGTTTTTT. The encoded protein is CATNPSGTGHTGELFF.

The table lists this clonotype with a few counts. The V gene is TRBV11-1, the J gene TRBJ2-3; a weak D match, TRBD2 (5 bases). The V end was cut by 10 bases, the J end by 1 base, with 9 bases between. Germline CDR1 and CDR2: SGHAT and FQDESV (reference sequence). There are 12 residues in the CDR3. This chain's CDR3 is CATGLRTDTQYF. CDR3 DNA: TGTGCCACCGGACTCCGCACAGATACGCAGTATTTT.

J is TRBJ1-2 and V is TRBV7-9; D gene unclear. The ends were cut back, 4 bases at V and 6 bases at J, with 18 bases in the middle. Germline V gene lookup returns CDR1 SEHNR and CDR2 FQNEAQ (reference sequence). This CDR3 has 15 amino acids. The CDR3 loop reads CASSSRSGSADGYTF. CDR3 in DNA: TGTGCCAGCAGCTCCCGGTCGGGAAGCGCGGATGGCTACACCTTC.

The V and J genes are TRBV20-1 and TRBJ2-3; a possible D gene is TRBD2 (6 bases). This CDR3 contains 12 residues. V gave up 3 bases and J gave up 6 bases, with 10 bases separating them. Germline V CDR1 and CDR2: DFQATT, SNEGSKA (reference sequence). CDR3 nucleotides: TGCAGTGCTAGTCCGGGGGACGATACGCAGTATTTT. As protein: CSASPGDDTQYF.

This clonotype was detected a few times. This chain joins TRBV7-8 and TRBJ2-6; 14 bases line up with TRBD2. The length of the CDR3 is 20 residues. The junction had 9 bases not matched to a gene; V was cut back by 5 bases and J by 0 bases. Per germline, CDR1 SGHVS and CDR2 FQNEAQ. CDR3 loop: CASSLRGLAGGPSGANVLTF. CDR3 DNA: TGTGCCAGCAGCCTCAGAGGACTAGCGGGGGGACCCTCTGGGGCCAACGTCCTGACTTTC.

The genes are TRBV20-1 and TRBJ2-1; either TRBD1 or TRBD2 may supply D (5 bases each). V was clipped by 5 bases and J by 5 bases, with 7 bases between them. This CDR3 is built from 11 residues. Germline CDR1 DFQATT, CDR2 SNEGSKA (reference sequence). The CDR3 DNA is TGCAGTGCTTGGGGACACAATGAGCAGTTCTTC. This codes for CSAWGHNEQFF.

The J gene is TRBJ2-2, the V gene TRBV11-2; tentative D call: TRBD1 (6 bases). V was cut by 5 bases and J by 7 bases, with 14 bases left in between. CDR1 SGHAT and CDR2 FQNNGV come from the germline V gene. This CDR3 is built from 14 residues. CDR3 amino acids: CASSPNRDHGELFF. The CDR3 coding sequence is TGTGCCAGCAGCCCTAACAGGGACCACGGGGAGCTGTTTTTT.

This clonotype appeared a few times. V is TRBV20-1 and J is TRBJ2-2; D not certain. The V gene lost 0 bases and the J gene lost 0 bases, with 14 bases spanning the gap. The V gene's germline CDR1 is DFQATT and CDR2 SNEGSKA (reference sequence). This CDR3 comprises 17 residues. The CDR3 DNA sequence: TGCAGTGCTAGAGACACCCGAGTGAGCGCGAACACCGGGGAGCTGTTTTTT. Its translation is CSARDTRVSANTGELFF.

The CDR3 nucleotides read TGTGCCAGCAGCTCGACAGGGGGTCAGTTCTTC. Its protein product is CASSSTGGQFF. The genes are TRBV5-5 and TRBJ2-1; 9 nucleotides match TRBD1. The CDR3 runs to 11 residues. Germline assignment: CDR1 SGHKS and CDR2 YYEKEE (reference sequence). V dropped 3 bases and J dropped 13; count of bases not matched to a gene: 2.